The 3 T cell receptor beta chains given below trace back to one sample, sequenced in a study of OX40 agonist ivuxolimab in advanced cancers. TCRdb keeps only in-frame clones here, not all; method: immunoSEQ multiplex PCR. The profile shows roughly 63,000 clones, approximately 90% of them singletons. Here the sequenced sample was CD4+ or CD8+ T cells sorted from blood, taken in a trial of the OX40 agonist ivuxolimab. These receptors all stem from an adult with an advanced solid tumor such as melanoma, head and neck, liver or kidney cancer.

This chain connects TRBV6-1 to TRBJ2-5; TRBD1 or TRBD2 may be the D gene (5 bases each). V was trimmed by 11 bases and J by 6 bases, leaving 13 bases between them. CDR3 length: 11 amino acids. The V gene's germline CDR1 is MNHNS and CDR2 SASEGT. The DNA of the CDR3 is TGTGCCCTCGGGAAGGGGAAGACCCAGTACTTC. Translating gives CALGKGKTQYF.

V is TRBV7-9 and J is TRBJ2-3; TRBD2 aligns across 7 bases. The CDR3 is 13 residues long. Germline trimming cut 10 bases from V and 6 bases from J; bases unmatched to any gene: 10. Germline CDR1 is SEHNR and CDR2 is FQNEAQ (reference sequence). The CDR3 loop is CATRLATWDTQYF. The CDR3 nucleotides read TGTGCCACCCGACTAGCAACCTGGGATACGCAGTATTTT.

V gene TRBV9 combines with J gene TRBJ2-7, with 16 bases aligning to TRBD2. Germline CDR1 reads SGDLS; CDR2 reads YYNGEE. The ends lost 3 bases at V and 3 bases at J; junction bases unmatched: 12. The CDR3 length is 19 residues. In DNA, the CDR3 is TGTGCCAGCAGCGGAGGACTGCCGGGACTAGCGGGGGGGAACTACGAGCAGTACTTC. The encoded protein is CASSGGLPGLAGGNYEQYF.